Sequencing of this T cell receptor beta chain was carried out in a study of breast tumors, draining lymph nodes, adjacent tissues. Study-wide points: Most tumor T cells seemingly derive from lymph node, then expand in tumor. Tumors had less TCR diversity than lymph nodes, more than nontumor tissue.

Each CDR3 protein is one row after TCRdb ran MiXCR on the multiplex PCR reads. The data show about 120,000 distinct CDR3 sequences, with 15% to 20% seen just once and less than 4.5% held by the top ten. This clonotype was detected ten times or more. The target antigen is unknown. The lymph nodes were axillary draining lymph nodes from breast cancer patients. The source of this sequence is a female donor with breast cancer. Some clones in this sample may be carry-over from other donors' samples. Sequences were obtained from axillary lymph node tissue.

CDR3 DNA: TGTGCCAGCAGAGAGCCGGGACAGGCCTACGAGCAGTACTTC. This translates into CASREPGQAYEQYF. This rearrangement joins TRBV6-5 to TRBJ2-7; 8 positions match TRBD1. The CDR3 loop spans 14 amino acids. V was clipped by 6 bases and J by 2 bases; unmatched bases: 6. Germline values: CDR1 MNHEY, CDR2 SVGAGI.